The rows below give T cell receptor beta chains drawn from one sample of a study of blood T cell repertoires in COVID-19. Method: immunoSEQ multiplex PCR; TCRdb's copy keeps in-frame clones and lacks some. Among 95,000 to 150,000 clones listed, roughly 88% were seen once. Sequences were obtained from peripheral blood. The receptor set was obtained from a man aged 35 to 55 with acute or convalescent COVID-19. The CDR3 runs from the conserved cysteine through the conserved F or W. Each record gives: clone size, D gene, J gene, V gene, CDR3 DNA, CDR3 protein. A D gene is named only where the DNA matches it firmly. Some rows have no size entry. The others give once, few or many, or a class for an expanded clone.

.	.	TRBJ1-5	TRBV10-1	TGCGCCAGCAGTGAGCAGGGACAACAGCCCCAGCATTTT	CASSEQGQQPQHF
.	.	TRBJ1-1	TRBV2	TGTGCCAGCAGTACCTTTACCGGACAGCCCAACACTGAAGCTTTCTTT	CASSTFTGQPNTEAFF
.	TRBD1	TRBJ1-1	TRBV2	TGTGCCAGCCGGGACAGCAACACTGAAGCTTTCTTT	CASRDSNTEAFF
.	.	TRBJ2-1	TRBV3-1/TRBV3-2	TGTGCCAGCAGCCCCAGGGGTTGGGACGAGCAGTTCTTC	CASSPRGWDEQFF
.	TRBD2	TRBJ2-1	TRBV9	TGTGCCAGCAGCTACGGGACTAGCGGGAGCGCTAATGAGCAGTTCTTC	CASSYGTSGSANEQFF
.	TRBD1	TRBJ1-1	TRBV18	TGTGCCAGCTCATTAGACAGGGAGGTCACTGAAGCTTTCTTT	CASSLDREVTEAFF
few	TRBD1	TRBJ2-2	TRBV7-2	TGTGCCAGCAGCAGGGGGCCGACAGGTCTCCCTGGGGAGCTGTTTTTT	CASSRGPTGLPGELFF
.	.	TRBJ2-7	TRBV14	TGTGCCAGCAGCCCCCTAGCGAACTCCTACGAGCAGTACTTC	CASSPLANSYEQYF
.	TRBD1	TRBJ1-1	TRBV7-6	TGTGCCAGCAGCCCGAGGACAGGAGGGAACACTGAAGCTTTCTTT	CASSPRTGGNTEAFF
.	TRBD1	TRBJ2-7	TRBV6-5	TGTGCCAGCATAGACAGGGGCTACGAGCAGTACTTC	CASIDRGYEQYF
few	.	TRBJ1-2	TRBV15	TGTGCCACCAGCCTACCCGGACAGCAGGGCTACACCTTC	CATSLPGQQGYTF
.	.	TRBJ2-2	TRBV30	TGTGCCTGGAGTTGGGGACAGAACACCGGGGAGCTGTTTTTT	CAWSWGQNTGELFF
.	TRBD1	TRBJ1-2	TRBV4-2	TGTGCCAGCAGCCAAGACGCAGGGGGCCAAAAATATGGCTACACCTTC	CASSQDAGGQKYGYTF
.	TRBD1	TRBJ2-1	TRBV18	TGTGCCAGCTCACTGCGGACAGGATTACCCTTATTGAATGAGCAGTTCTTC	CASSLRTGLPLLNEQFF
.	.	TRBJ1-3	TRBV15	TGTGCCACCAGCAGAGATCAGGGGAGCTCTGGAAACACCATATATTTT	CATSRDQGSSGNTIYF
.	TRBD1	TRBJ1-1	TRBV5-1	TGCGCCAGCAGCCCCCTTTCCTGGACAGGGATGAACACTGAAGCTTTCTTT	CASSPLSWTGMNTEAFF
.	TRBD2	TRBJ2-5	TRBV19	TGTGCCAGTAGTATTAGGACTAGTTCGGAGACCCAGTACTTC	CASSIRTSSETQYF
once	.	TRBJ1-1	TRBV6-5	TGTGCCAGCAGTTACTCGGGAGACCCGAACACTGAAGCTTTCTTT	CASSYSGDPNTEAFF
once	.	TRBJ2-7	TRBV3-1/TRBV3-2	TGTGCCAGCAGCCAAGAGAAGGGGTACTCCTACGAGCAGTACTTC	CASSQEKGYSYEQYF
.	.	TRBJ1-5	TRBV27	TGTGCCAGCAGGGAACTAACAGGGTTGGCACAGCCCCAGCATTTT	CASRELTGLAQPQHF
.	.	TRBJ1-2	TRBV27	TGTGCCAGCACCTCACCAGGGGCTGGCTACACCTTC	CASTSPGAGYTF
.	TRBD1	TRBJ1-1	TRBV2	TGTGCCAGCAGTGACAGGGGGCAGAACACTGAAGCTTTCTTT	CASSDRGQNTEAFF
.	TRBD2	TRBJ2-7	TRBV13	TGTGCCAGCAGCTTAAGACTAGCGGGGGTAGAAGTGGGCGAGCAGTACTTC	CASSLRLAGVEVGEQYF
.	.	TRBJ2-3	TRBV10-3	TGTGCCATCACGGGGGTTGACACAGATACGCAGTATTTT	CAITGVDTDTQYF
once	TRBD2	TRBJ2-5	TRBV12-5	TGTGCTAGTGGCCATGGGACTATACAAGAGACCCAGTACTTC	CASGHGTIQETQYF
.	.	TRBJ1-5	TRBV2	TGTGCCAGCAGTGGAAGAACAGAATATAGCAATCAGCCCCAGCATTTT	CASSGRTEYSNQPQHF
.	TRBD1	TRBJ1-2	TRBV4-1	TGCGCCACCCAGGGGGCGAATGGCTACACCTTC	CATQGANGYTF
.	TRBD2	TRBJ2-1	TRBV7-2	TGTGCCAGCAGCCGTAGCGGGGGGGGCTACAATGAGCAGTTCTTC	CASSRSGGGYNEQFF
.	TRBD2	TRBJ2-1	TRBV7-3	TGTGCCAGCAGCTTAACGGGCTCTAGCGGGGGGACCTACAATGAGCAGTTCTTC	CASSLTGSSGGTYNEQFF
.	.	TRBJ1-4	TRBV7-2	TGTGCCAGCAGCTCCCCCGGGTGGTCTAATGAAAAACTGTTTTTT	CASSSPGWSNEKLFF
.	.	TRBJ2-7	TRBV10-3	TGTGCCATCAGCCCAGGGGTGGGCAGTTCCTACGAGCAGTACTTC	CAISPGVGSSYEQYF
.	TRBD1	TRBJ1-3	TRBV7-8	TGTGCCAGCAGCTTGGACAGGCCGAGCTCTGGAAACACCATATATTTT	CASSLDRPSSGNTIYF
.	TRBD2	TRBJ2-7	TRBV11-2	TGTGCCAGCAGCTTAGGGCTAGCGGGATACGAGCAGTACTTC	CASSLGLAGYEQYF
.	.	TRBJ1-1	TRBV9	TGTGCCAGCAGCGTGCAGGTGAACACTGAAGCTTTCTTT	CASSVQVNTEAFF
.	.	TRBJ2-1	TRBV3-1/TRBV3-2	TGTGCCAGCAGCTCCCCCGGGGTCCACAATGAGCAGTTCTTC	CASSSPGVHNEQFF
.	.	TRBJ1-3	TRBV5-5	TGTGCCAGCAGCTTGTACAGGGATGCTGGAAACACCATATATTTT	CASSLYRDAGNTIYF
once	TRBD2	TRBJ2-1	TRBV11-2	TGTGCCAGCAGCCCGGGACTAGCGGGAGTAAATGAGCAGTTCTTC	CASSPGLAGVNEQFF
once	TRBD1	TRBJ1-4	TRBV5-1	TGCGCCAGCAGCTGGGACAGGGAAGCAACTAATGAAAAACTGTTTTTT	CASSWDREATNEKLFF
.	.	TRBJ1-1	TRBV4-1	TGCGCCAGCAGCCCCGCGGAGAACACTGAAGCTTTCTTT	CASSPAENTEAFF